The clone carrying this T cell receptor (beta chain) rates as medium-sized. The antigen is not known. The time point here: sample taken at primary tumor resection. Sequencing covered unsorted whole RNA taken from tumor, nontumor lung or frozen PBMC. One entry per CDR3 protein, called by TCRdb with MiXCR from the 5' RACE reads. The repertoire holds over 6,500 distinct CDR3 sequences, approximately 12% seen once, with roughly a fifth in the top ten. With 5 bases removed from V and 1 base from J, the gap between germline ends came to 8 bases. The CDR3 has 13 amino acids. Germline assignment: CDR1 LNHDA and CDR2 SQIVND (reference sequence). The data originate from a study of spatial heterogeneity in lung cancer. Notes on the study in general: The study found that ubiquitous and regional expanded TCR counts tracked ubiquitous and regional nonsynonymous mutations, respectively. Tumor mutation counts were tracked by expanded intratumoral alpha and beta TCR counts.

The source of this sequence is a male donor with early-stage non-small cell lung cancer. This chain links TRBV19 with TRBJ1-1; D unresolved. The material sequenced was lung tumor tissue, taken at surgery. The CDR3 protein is CASSWAGNTEAFF. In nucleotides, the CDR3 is TGTGCCAGTAGTTGGGCAGGGAACACTGAAGCTTTCTTT.